Given below is one T cell receptor beta chain in context. What it binds is not known. The data derive from a study of radiotherapy plus CTLA-4 blockade in lung cancer. At the level of the study: Patients showed objective responses in 15% to 20% of cases, and disease control was achieved by 25% to 35%. Study-wide points: Radiotherapy was combined with ipilimumab, and tumor-derived TCR clones then expanded in blood. Best predicting response, reportedly, were early blood T cell clone dynamics, with interferon-beta.

J gave up 4 bases and V 4 bases, and 6 bases lay outside the gene matches. The CDR3 totals 15 residues. Germline-derived CDR1 and CDR2 are MNHNY and SVGAGI (reference sequence). The data were produced by immunoSEQ multiplex PCR, yet TCRdb's version contains in-frame clones alone and is incomplete. Found here are about 80,000 clones, roughly four fifths of them singletons; the top ten hold about 0.79%. This rearrangement joins TRBV6-6 to TRBJ1-5; 8 nucleotides line up with TRBD1. Material: peripheral blood, obtained from a patient treated with radiotherapy plus ipilimumab. The TCR was taken from a human donor with non-small cell lung cancer who had stable disease on radiotherapy plus ipilimumab. As DNA, the CDR3 is TGTGCCAGCAGTTCCCCACGACAGGGGAATCAGCCCCAGCATTTT. This sequence encodes CASSSPRQGNQPQHF.